The clone carrying this T cell receptor (beta chain) has a handful of counts. A sample-barcoded 5' primer and a J-beta primer mix were used in a second PCR of about 7 to 12 cycles. Every cDNA molecule bore a tag from a template-switch adaptor containing 12 random nucleotides. TCRdb re-called the 5' RACE reads with MiXCR, one entry per CDR3 protein. The table has roughly 500,000 distinct CDR3 sequences, roughly a quarter seen once. Total RNA was isolated from each sample in quantities of at least 6 micrograms. The data belong to a study of blood T cells in healthy people across ages. The clonotype originates from a woman in her 70s in good health. Input material: blood.

CDR3: CASSVTGWYEQYF. In DNA form, the CDR3 reads TGTGCCAGCAGCGTCACGGGGTGGTACGAGCAGTACTTC. The rearrangement uses TRBV7-2 and TRBJ2-7; perhaps TRBD2 as D (5 bases). The germline V and J ends were trimmed by 5 bases and 4 bases, with 12 bases remaining between them. This CDR3 is built from 13 residues. CDR1 and CDR2 from the germline V gene are SGHTA and FQGNSA.